What follows are 21 T cell receptor beta chains derived from one specimen sequenced in a study of T cells in Graves' hyperthyroidism and ophthalmopathy. RNA transcripts gave rise to amplified TCR beta CDR3 regions. When the TCR CDR3 underwent first-round RT-PCR, the HTBI primer set was used. A single record per CDR3 protein comes from TCRdb applying MiXCR to the multiplex PCR reads. The top ten hold more than 7% of the sample, which has fewer than 750,000 distinct CDR3 sequences, around 46% seen once. Input material: peripheral blood or thyroid tissue (not recorded which). These receptors all stem from a woman aged 18-29 years with Graves' hyperthyroidism.

V is TRBV7-2 and J is TRBJ1-5; a possible D gene is TRBD1 (6 bases). CDR1 SGHTA and CDR2 FQGNSA come from the germline V gene. The CDR3 has 17 amino acids. Trimming removed 8 bases from V and 6 bases from J, with 26 bases in between. The CDR3 is CASGFTWGALPIQPQHF. The CDR3 DNA sequence: TGTGCCAGCGGGTTTACTTGGGGGGCGCTTCCCATTCAGCCCCAGCATTTT.

Ten or more counts support this clonotype. J is TRBJ1-5 and V is TRBV20-1; D gene ambiguous. The CDR3 covers 15 residues. V was clipped by 0 bases and J by 0 bases, with 9 bases between them. The germline gives CDR1 DFQATT, CDR2 SNEGSKA (reference sequence). CDR3 sequence reads: CSARDFQNSNQPQHF. For the CDR3, the DNA is TGCAGTGCTAGAGATTTCCAGAATAGCAATCAGCCCCAGCATTTT.

This clonotype came up many times. The chain employs TRBV11-2 and TRBJ2-5; TRBD1 aligns across 8 bases. Germline CDR1 is SGHAT and CDR2 is FQNNGV. This CDR3 contains 14 residues. V trimming: 3 bases; J trimming: 5 bases; junction bases outside the gene matches: 5. The CDR3 region is CASSFQGAVETQYF. CDR3 sequence (DNA): TGTGCCAGCAGCTTTCAGGGGGCCGTTGAGACCCAGTACTTC.

The chain couples TRBV21-1 to TRBJ2-1. TRBV21-1 is shown as a pseudogene. The CDR3 length is 13 residues. The CDR3 bases are TGTGCCAGCAGCTCCACGCTTTCAAATGAGCAGTTCTTC. Its translation: CASSSTLSNEQFF.

The chain employs TRBV6-1 and TRBJ2-2, with 9 bases lining up with TRBD1. The V gene's germline CDR1 is MNHNS and CDR2 SASEGT. V dropped 6 bases and J dropped 5; count of bases not matched to a gene: 4. There are 14 residues in the CDR3. The CDR3 is CASRGQGRTGELFF. The CDR3 DNA sequence: TGTGCCAGCAGAGGACAGGGGAGAACCGGGGAGCTGTTTTTT.

This clonotype occurred a few times. V gene TRBV12-3 or TRBV12-4 combines with J gene TRBJ2-5; TRBD1 matches at 12 bases. V lost 6 bases and J lost 4; bases outside the gene matches: 9. CDR3 length: 16 residues. The CDR3 sequence is CASRPPRDRGRETQYF. As DNA, the CDR3 is TGTGCCAGCAGACCGCCCCGGGACAGGGGGCGAGAGACCCAGTACTTC.

The chain has TRBV2 and TRBJ1-5; 8 nucleotides line up with TRBD1. The CDR3 loop spans 12 amino acids. Germline assignment: CDR1 SNHLY and CDR2 FYNNEI. The CDR3 is CAQTGVNQPQHF. As DNA, the CDR3 is TGTGCTCAGACAGGGGTGAATCAGCCCCAGCATTTT.

The chain combines TRBV7-9 with TRBJ1-1, with 8 bases that match TRBD1. With 1 base clipped from V and 0 bases from J, the junction kept 4 bases outside the gene matches. Germline loops: CDR1 SEHNR, CDR2 FQNEAQ (reference sequence). This CDR3 comprises 16 residues. The CDR3 region is CASSLGRQGMNTEAFF. The CDR3 DNA reads as TGTGCCAGCAGCTTAGGTAGACAGGGGATGAACACTGAAGCTTTCTTT. The full variable domain, its missing parts supplied by reference TRBV7-9 and TRBJ1-1, is DTGVSQNPRHKITKRGQNVTFRCDPISEHNRLYWYRQTLGQGPEFLTYFQNEAQLEKSRLLSDRFSAERPKGSFSTLEIQRTEQGDSAMYLCASSLGRQGMNTEAFFGQGTRLTVV.

This clonotype was picked up one time. The chain has TRBV7-6 and TRBJ2-7, with D perhaps given as TRBD1 or TRBD2 (5 bases each). Germline CDR1 reads SGHVS; CDR2 reads FNYEAQ. Trimming took 4 bases from V and 4 from J, leaving 17 bases between them. The CDR3 is made up of 15 amino acids. Here the CDR3 DNA reads TGTGCCAGCAGCTCCGGGACGGAGATTTTGTACGAGCAGTACTTC. Its protein is CASSSGTEILYEQYF.

Notes on this clonotype: The junction departs from germline at one end; a sequencing error may be responsible. The chain recombines TRBV7-9 with TRBJ1-2, with D hard to call. CDR3 length: 10 residues. The V gene's germline CDR1 is SEHNR and CDR2 FQNEAQ (reference sequence). Here the CDR3 reads CASSLSSGNF. In DNA form, the CDR3 reads TGTGCCAGCAGCTTGAGTAGCGGGAACTTC.

As for this clonotype: This may arise from a read error, as a much more abundant clone is one base away. The chain combines TRBV13 with TRBJ2-7; the D is unclear. The CDR3 extends over 14 amino acids. Trimming left V 6 bases short and J 5 bases short, with 17 bases between. Germline CDR1 is PRHDT and CDR2 is FYEKMQ (reference sequence). Written as DNA, the CDR3 is TGTGCCAGCAGTTTTCTCAACGGACCCCACGAGCAGTACTTC. Its translation is CASSFLNGPHEQYF.

The V call is TRBV2, the J call TRBJ2-7; TRBD2 agrees at 8 bases. Looked up from germline, CDR1 is SNHLY and CDR2 is FYNNEI. The CDR3 covers 15 residues. V lost 9 bases, J lost 0 bases, and 10 bases stayed unmatched. The CDR3 DNA follows: TGTGCCAGTACGGGGGGGGACTCCATCTCCTACGAGCAGTACTTC. Its translation is CASTGGDSISYEQYF.

V gene TRBV20-1 combines with J gene TRBJ1-4; perhaps TRBD1 as D (5 bases). In germline, CDR1 is DFQATT, CDR2 SNEGSKA (reference sequence). V dropped 6 bases and J dropped 10 bases, with 21 bases sitting between them. This CDR3 contains 14 residues. CDR3 nucleotide sequence: TGCAGTGCCACCACAGAACGCTTCGGGGGAAAACTGTTTTTT. Translation gives CSATTERFGGKLFF.

This clonotype was detected only a few times. The rearrangement uses TRBV7-9 and TRBJ2-1; 12 bases agree with TRBD2. The CDR3 extends over 14 amino acids. V was clipped by 8 bases and J by 7 bases; unmatched bases: 6. In germline, CDR1 is SEHNR, CDR2 FQNEAQ (reference sequence). The CDR3 is CASRLAGEVNEQFF. The CDR3 DNA reads TGTGCCAGCCGACTAGCGGGAGAAGTGAATGAGCAGTTCTTC. Complete variable domain (other parts from reference TRBV7-9 and TRBJ2-1): DTGVSQNPRHKITKRGQNVTFRCDPISEHNRLYWYRQTLGQGPEFLTYFQNEAQLEKSRLLSDRFSAERPKGSFSTLEIQRTEQGDSAMYLCASRLAGEVNEQFFGPGTRLTVL.

This clonotype was found many times. The chain combines TRBV30 with TRBJ1-2, with D uncertain. Germline-derived CDR1 and CDR2 are GTSNPN and SVGIG (reference sequence). CDR3 length equals 12 residues. V shed 4 bases and J shed 6 bases, with 12 bases lying between them. The CDR3 is CAWTENTNGYTF. DNA for the CDR3: TGTGCCTGGACAGAAAATACCAATGGCTACACCTTC.

In this sample, this clonotype turned up many times. V usage is TRBV5-1 and J usage is TRBJ2-7, with D possibly called TRBD1 or TRBD2 (5 bases each). Trimming removed 7 bases from V and 0 bases from J, with 14 bases in between. CDR3 length: 14 residues. Germline-derived CDR1 and CDR2 are SGHRS and YFSETQ. The CDR3: CASGTLEGSYEQYF. DNA of the CDR3: TGCGCCAGCGGGACCCTTGAGGGCTCCTACGAGCAGTACTTC.

A few counts support this clonotype. The chain joins TRBV5-1 to TRBJ2-5, with D tentatively TRBD1 or TRBD2 (5 bases each). Germline-derived CDR1 and CDR2 are SGHRS and YFSETQ. This CDR3 spans 16 amino acids. Trimming stripped 1 base from V and 5 bases from J, with 18 bases between. The CDR3 region has the DNA TGCGCCAGCAGCTTGCGGTTTAACGGGGCCGGGGAGACCCAGTACTTC. Residues: CASSLRFNGAGETQYF.

This clonotype appeared many times. The V call is TRBV7-9, the J call TRBJ1-1; no reliable D call. V dropped 5 bases and J dropped 4 bases, with 8 bases sitting between them. Germline V gene sequence: CDR1 SEHNR, CDR2 FQNEAQ (reference sequence). The CDR3 consists of 12 residues. CDR3 loop: CASSKQTTEAFF. CDR3 nucleotides: TGTGCCAGCAGCAAACAAACCACTGAAGCTTTCTTT.

This clonotype appeared a few times. The gene calls are TRBV5-1 and TRBJ2-5, with 10 positions matching TRBD2. The V gene end was trimmed by 1 base and the J gene end by 1 base; junction bases not matched to a gene: 10. There are 18 residues in the CDR3. Germline values: CDR1 SGHRS, CDR2 YFSETQ. The CDR3 spells CASSLIRLAGQFQETQYF. The CDR3 coding sequence is TGCGCCAGCAGCTTGATCCGACTAGCGGGTCAATTCCAAGAGACCCAGTACTTC. The full variable domain, rest sourced from reference TRBV5-1 and TRBJ2-5, is KAGVTQTPRYLIKTRGQQVTLSCSPISGHRSVSWYQQTPGQGLQFLFEYFSETQRNKGNFPGRFSGRQFSNSRSEMNVSTLELGDSALYLCASSLIRLAGQFQETQYFGPGTRLLVL.

The CDR3 nucleotides are TGTGCCAGCAGCGCAACAGGGGCTTTCTTT. Amino acid sequence: CASSATGAFF. The chain is built from TRBV7-2 and TRBJ1-1, with a weak D call TRBD1 (6 bases). The V end lost 5 bases, the J end lost 11 bases, and 9 bases lay between the germline ends. CDR1 and CDR2 from the germline V gene are SGHTA and FQGNSA. The CDR3 is 10 amino acids.

The V call is TRBV12-5, the J call TRBJ1-1; 10 bases match TRBD1. The CDR3 sequence is 15 residues long. Germline V gene sequence: CDR1 LGHNT, CDR2 FRNRAP. V was clipped by 5 bases and J by 3 bases; unmatched bases: 6. CDR3 residues: CASGPGQGYDTEAFF. The CDR3 DNA reads TGTGCTAGTGGTCCGGGACAGGGGTACGACACTGAAGCTTTCTTT.